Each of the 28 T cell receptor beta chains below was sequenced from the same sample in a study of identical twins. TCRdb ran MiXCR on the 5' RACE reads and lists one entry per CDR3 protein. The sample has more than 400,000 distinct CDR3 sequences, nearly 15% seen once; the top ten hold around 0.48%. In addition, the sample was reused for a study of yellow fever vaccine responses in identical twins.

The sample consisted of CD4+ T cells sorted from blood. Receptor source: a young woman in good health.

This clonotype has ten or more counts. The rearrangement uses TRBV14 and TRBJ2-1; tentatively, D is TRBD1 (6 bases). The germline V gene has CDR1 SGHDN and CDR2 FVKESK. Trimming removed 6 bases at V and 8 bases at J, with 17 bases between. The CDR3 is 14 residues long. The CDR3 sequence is CASRPGHGSYEQFF. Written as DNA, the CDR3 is TGTGCCAGCAGACCGGGACATGGAAGCTATGAGCAGTTCTTC.

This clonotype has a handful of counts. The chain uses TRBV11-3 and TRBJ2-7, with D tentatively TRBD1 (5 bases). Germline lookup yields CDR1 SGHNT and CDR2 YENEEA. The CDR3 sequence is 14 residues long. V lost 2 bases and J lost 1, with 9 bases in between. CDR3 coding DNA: TGTGCCAGCAGCTTACGACAGACTTCCTACGAGCAGTACGTC. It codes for CASSLRQTSYEQYV.

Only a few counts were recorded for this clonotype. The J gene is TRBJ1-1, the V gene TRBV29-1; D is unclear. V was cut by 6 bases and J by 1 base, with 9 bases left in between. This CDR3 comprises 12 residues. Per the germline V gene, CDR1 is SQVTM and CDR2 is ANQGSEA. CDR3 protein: CSVLSRNTEAFF. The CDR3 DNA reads TGCAGCGTCTTATCCCGGAACACTGAAGCTTTCTTT.

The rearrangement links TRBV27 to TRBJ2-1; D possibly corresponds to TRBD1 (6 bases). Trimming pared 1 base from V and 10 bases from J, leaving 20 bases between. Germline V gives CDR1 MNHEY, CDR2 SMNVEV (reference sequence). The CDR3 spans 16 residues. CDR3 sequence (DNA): TGTGCCAGCAGTTTATTTTCAGGACAGATCAGACCCGAGCAGTTCTTC. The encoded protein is CASSLFSGQIRPEQFF.

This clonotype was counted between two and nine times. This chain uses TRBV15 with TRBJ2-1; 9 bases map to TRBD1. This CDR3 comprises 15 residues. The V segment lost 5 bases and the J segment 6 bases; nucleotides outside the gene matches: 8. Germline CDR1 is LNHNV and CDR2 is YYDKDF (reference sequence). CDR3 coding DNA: TGTGCCACCAGCCTTAGGACAGGGGTATTCAATGAGCAGTTCTTC. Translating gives CATSLRTGVFNEQFF. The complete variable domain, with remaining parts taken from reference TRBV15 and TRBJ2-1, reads DAMVIQNPRYQVTQFGKPVTLSCSQTLNHNVMYWYQQKSSQAPKLLFHYYDKDFNNEADTPDNFQSRRPNTSFCFLDIRSPGLGDTAMYLCATSLRTGVFNEQFFGPGTRLTVL.

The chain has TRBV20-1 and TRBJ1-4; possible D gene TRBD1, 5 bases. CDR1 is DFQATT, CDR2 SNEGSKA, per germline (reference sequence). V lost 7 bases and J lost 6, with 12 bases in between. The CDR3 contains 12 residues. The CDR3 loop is CSVSGADEKLFF. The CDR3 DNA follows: TGCAGTGTTTCCGGGGCAGATGAAAAACTGTTTTTT.

CDR3: CASSLPGGIQETQYF. The CDR3 DNA reads as TGTGCCAGCAGTCTTCCCGGGGGTATACAAGAGACCCAGTACTTC. V is TRBV25-1 and J is TRBJ2-5; TRBD2 is a possible D gene (6 bases). The germline V gene has CDR1 MGHDK and CDR2 SYGVNS. Trimming removed 5 bases from V and 2 bases from J, with 15 bases in between. The CDR3 has 15 residues.

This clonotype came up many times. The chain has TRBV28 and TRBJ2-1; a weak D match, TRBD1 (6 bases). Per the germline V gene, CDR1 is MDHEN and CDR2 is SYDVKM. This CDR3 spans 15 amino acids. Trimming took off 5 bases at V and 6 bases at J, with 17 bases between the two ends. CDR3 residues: CASSEFIGQFNEQFF. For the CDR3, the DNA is TGTGCCAGCAGTGAGTTTATAGGACAGTTCAATGAGCAGTTCTTC.

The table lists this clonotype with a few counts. The CDR3 sequence: CATRSTGANVLTF. The CDR3 nucleotides read TGTGCCACCAGGAGTACTGGGGCCAACGTCCTGACTTTC. This chain uses TRBV24-1 with TRBJ2-6, with no clear D. V dropped 7 bases and J dropped 2 bases, with 5 bases sitting between them. The CDR3 runs to 13 residues. Per germline, CDR1 KGHDR and CDR2 SFDVKD.

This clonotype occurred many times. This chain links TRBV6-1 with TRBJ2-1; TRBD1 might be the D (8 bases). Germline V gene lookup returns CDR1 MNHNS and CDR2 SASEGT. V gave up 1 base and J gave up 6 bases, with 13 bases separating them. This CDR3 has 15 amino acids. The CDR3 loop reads CASSEGTGRGNEQFF. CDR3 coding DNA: TGTGCCAGCAGTGAAGGGACAGGGAGGGGCAATGAGCAGTTCTTC.

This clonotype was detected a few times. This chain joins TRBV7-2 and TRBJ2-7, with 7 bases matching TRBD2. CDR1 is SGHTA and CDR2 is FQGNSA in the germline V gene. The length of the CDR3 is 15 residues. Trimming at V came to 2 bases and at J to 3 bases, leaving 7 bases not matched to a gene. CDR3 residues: CASSLTAGAGYEQYF. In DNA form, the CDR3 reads TGTGCCAGCAGCTTAACGGCGGGAGCCGGCTACGAGCAGTACTTC. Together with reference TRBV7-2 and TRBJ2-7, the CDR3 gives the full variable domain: GAGVSQSPSNKVTEKGKDVELRCDPISGHTALYWYRQSLGQGLEFLIYFQGNSAPDKSGLPSDRFSAERTGGSVSTLTIQRTQQEDSAVYLCASSLTAGAGYEQYFGPGTRLTVT.

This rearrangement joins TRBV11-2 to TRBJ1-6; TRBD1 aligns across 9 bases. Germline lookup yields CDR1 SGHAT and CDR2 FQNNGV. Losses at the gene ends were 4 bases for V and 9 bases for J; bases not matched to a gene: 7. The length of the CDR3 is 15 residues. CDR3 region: CASSYGQGKSSPLHF. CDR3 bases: TGTGCCAGCAGCTACGGACAGGGGAAGAGTTCACCCCTCCACTTT.

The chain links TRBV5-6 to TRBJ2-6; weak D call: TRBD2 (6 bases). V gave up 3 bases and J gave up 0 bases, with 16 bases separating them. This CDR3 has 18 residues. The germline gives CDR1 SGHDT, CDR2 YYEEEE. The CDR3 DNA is TGTGCCAGCAGCTCGGGGGACCGACGGTACTCTGGGGCCAACGTCCTGACTTTC. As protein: CASSSGDRRYSGANVLTF.

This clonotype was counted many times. For the CDR3, the DNA is TGTGCCAGCAGCTTAGTAGCGGGAGGGCCGGGGAACAATGAGCAGTTCTTC. This translates into CASSLVAGGPGNNEQFF. J is TRBJ2-1 and V is TRBV7-2; 11 nucleotides align to TRBD2. Germline V lookup: CDR1 SGHTA, CDR2 FQGNSA. CDR3 length equals 17 residues. Trimming at V came to 1 base and at J to 5 bases, leaving 7 bases not matched to a gene.

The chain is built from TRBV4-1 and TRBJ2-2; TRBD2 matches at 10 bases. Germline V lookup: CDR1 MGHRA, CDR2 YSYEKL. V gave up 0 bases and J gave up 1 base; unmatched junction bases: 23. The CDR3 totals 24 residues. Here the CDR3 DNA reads TGCGCCAGCAGCCAAGATTTGACAGGGGCTAAAGGAGGAGCGGGAGGGTTGAACACCGGGGAGCTGTTTTTT. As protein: CASSQDLTGAKGGAGGLNTGELFF.

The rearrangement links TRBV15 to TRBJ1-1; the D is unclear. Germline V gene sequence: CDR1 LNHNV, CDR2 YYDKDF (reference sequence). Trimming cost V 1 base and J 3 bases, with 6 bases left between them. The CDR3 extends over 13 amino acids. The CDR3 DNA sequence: TGTGCCACCAGCAGAGCCAAGGACACTGAAGCTTTCTTT. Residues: CATSRAKDTEAFF.

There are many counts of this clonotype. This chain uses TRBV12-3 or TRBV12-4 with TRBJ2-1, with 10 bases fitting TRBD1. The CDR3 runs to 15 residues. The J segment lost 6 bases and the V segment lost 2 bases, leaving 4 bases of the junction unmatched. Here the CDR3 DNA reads TGTGCCAGCAGTTTAAGGGACAGGGGTGGCAATGAGCAGTTCTTC. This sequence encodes CASSLRDRGGNEQFF.

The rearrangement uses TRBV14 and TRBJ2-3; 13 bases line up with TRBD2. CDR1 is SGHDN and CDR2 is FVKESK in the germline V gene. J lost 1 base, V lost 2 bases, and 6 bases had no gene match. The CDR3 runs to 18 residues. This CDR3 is CASSQTSGRADGTDTQYF. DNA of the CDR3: TGTGCCAGCAGCCAAACTAGCGGGAGGGCTGACGGCACAGATACGCAGTATTTT.

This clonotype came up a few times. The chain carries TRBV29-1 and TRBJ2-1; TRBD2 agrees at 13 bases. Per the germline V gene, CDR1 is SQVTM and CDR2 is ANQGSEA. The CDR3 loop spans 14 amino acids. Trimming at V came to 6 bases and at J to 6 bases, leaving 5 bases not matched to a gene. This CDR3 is CSVITSGRANEQFF. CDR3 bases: TGCAGCGTAATAACTAGCGGGAGGGCCAATGAGCAGTTCTTC.

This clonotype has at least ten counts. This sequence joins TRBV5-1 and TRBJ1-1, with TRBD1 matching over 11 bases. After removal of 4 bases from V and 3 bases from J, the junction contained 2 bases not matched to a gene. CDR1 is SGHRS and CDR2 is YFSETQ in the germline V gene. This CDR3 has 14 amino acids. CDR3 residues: CASSKGQGDTEAFF. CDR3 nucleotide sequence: TGCGCCAGCAGCAAGGGACAGGGGGACACTGAAGCTTTCTTT.

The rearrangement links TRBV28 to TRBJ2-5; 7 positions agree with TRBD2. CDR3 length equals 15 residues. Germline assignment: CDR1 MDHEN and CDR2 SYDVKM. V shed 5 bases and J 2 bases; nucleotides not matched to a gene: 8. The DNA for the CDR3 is TGTGCCAGCAGTCTTGCGGGGGAATCTCAAGAGACCCAGTACTTC. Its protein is CASSLAGESQETQYF.

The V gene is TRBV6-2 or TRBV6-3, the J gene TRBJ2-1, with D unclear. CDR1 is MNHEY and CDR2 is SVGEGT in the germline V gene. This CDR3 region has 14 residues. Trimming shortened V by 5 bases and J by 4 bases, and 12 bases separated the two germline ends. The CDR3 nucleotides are TGTGCCAGCAGTGTCGGATTTCGGTACAATGAGCAGTTCTTC. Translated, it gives CASSVGFRYNEQFF.

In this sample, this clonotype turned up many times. The CDR3 protein is CASRESRTGGSTEAFF. The CDR3 DNA follows: TGTGCCAGCAGAGAGAGCCGGACAGGCGGAAGCACTGAAGCTTTCTTT. J is TRBJ1-1 and V is TRBV12-3 or TRBV12-4; 7 nucleotides agree with TRBD1. J gave up 4 bases and V 6 bases, and 14 bases lay outside the gene matches. This CDR3 comprises 16 residues.

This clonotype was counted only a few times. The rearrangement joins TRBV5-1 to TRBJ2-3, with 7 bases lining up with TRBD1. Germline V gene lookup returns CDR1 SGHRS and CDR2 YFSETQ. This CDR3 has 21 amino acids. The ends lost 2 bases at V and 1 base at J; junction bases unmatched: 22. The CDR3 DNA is TGCGCCAGCAGCTTCTTTAGTCCAACAGGGGTGATCGGCGCTGGCACAGATACGCAGTATTTT. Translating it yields CASSFFSPTGVIGAGTDTQYF. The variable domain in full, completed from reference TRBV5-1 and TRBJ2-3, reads KAGVTQTPRYLIKTRGQQVTLSCSPISGHRSVSWYQQTPGQGLQFLFEYFSETQRNKGNFPGRFSGRQFSNSRSEMNVSTLELGDSALYLCASSFFSPTGVIGAGTDTQYFGPGTRLTVL.

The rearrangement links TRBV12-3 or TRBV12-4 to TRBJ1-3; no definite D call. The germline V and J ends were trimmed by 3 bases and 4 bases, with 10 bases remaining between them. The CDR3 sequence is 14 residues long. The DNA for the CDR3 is TGTGCCAGCAGTTTCGAACAGCCAGGAAACACCATATATTTT. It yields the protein CASSFEQPGNTIYF.

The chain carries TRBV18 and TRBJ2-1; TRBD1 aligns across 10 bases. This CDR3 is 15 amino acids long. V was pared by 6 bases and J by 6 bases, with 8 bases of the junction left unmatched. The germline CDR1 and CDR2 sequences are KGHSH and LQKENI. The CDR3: CASSRQGALSNEQFF. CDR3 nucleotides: TGTGCCAGCTCCCGACAGGGGGCCCTTTCCAATGAGCAGTTCTTC.

The CDR3, as DNA: TGCGCCAGCAGCTTGACGGCAGGGAGCACCGGGGAGCTGTTTTTT. As protein: CASSLTAGSTGELFF. The chain is built from TRBV5-1 and TRBJ2-2; either TRBD1 or TRBD2 may supply D (5 bases each). The V gene lost 1 base and the J gene lost 4 bases, with 11 bases spanning the gap. Germline V gene lookup returns CDR1 SGHRS and CDR2 YFSETQ. The CDR3 has 15 residues.

The CDR3 loop reads CASSSSPLTNPYEQYF. CDR3 in DNA: TGTGCCAGCAGCTCATCCCCGCTTACTAACCCCTACGAGCAGTACTTC. The chain uses TRBV12-3 or TRBV12-4 and TRBJ2-7; D is uncertain. Trimming pared 6 bases from V and 2 bases from J, leaving 20 bases between. This CDR3 is 16 amino acids long.